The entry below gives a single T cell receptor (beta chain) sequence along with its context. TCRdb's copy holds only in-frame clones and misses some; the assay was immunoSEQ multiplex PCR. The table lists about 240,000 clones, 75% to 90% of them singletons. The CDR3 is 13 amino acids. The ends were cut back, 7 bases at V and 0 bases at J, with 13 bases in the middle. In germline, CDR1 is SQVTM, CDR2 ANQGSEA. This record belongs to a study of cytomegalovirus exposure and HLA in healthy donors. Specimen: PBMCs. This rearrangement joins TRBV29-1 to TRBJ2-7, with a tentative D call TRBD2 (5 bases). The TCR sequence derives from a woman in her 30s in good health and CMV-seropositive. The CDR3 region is CSGLAISSYEQYF. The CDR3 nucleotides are TGCAGCGGCCTAGCTATCAGCTCCTACGAGCAGTACTTC.